A selection of T cell receptor beta chains follows, all from one sample in a study of identical twins. Each CDR3 protein gets one entry after TCRdb re-called the 5' RACE reads with MiXCR. The sample lists hundreds of thousands of distinct CDR3 sequences; 9% to 15% were seen once. The same sample was also used in a study of yellow fever vaccine responses in identical twins.

Sequences were obtained from CD8+ T cells sorted from blood. Source of these receptors: a woman aged 18-29 years in good health. Each CDR3 is given with its conserved first and last residue. The order of the fields is D gene, J gene, V gene, clone size, CDR3 protein, CDR3 DNA. The D gene is left open where the match is weak. Some rows mark clone size as missing; the rest say once, few, many or name a class of expanded clone.

d_call: TRBD1
j_call: TRBJ2-1
v_call: TRBV15
clone_size: few
cdr3_aa: CATSSPGGREEQFF
cdr3_nt: TGTGCCACCAGCAGCCCAGGGGGCAGAGAAGAGCAGTTCTTC

d_call: TRBD1
j_call: TRBJ2-1
v_call: TRBV10-1
clone_size: many
cdr3_aa: CASSATGGRDNEQFF
cdr3_nt: TGCGCCAGCAGTGCGACAGGGGGCAGAGACAATGAGCAGTTCTTC

d_call: .
j_call: TRBJ2-5
v_call: TRBV27
clone_size: .
cdr3_aa: CASYRNPQETQYF
cdr3_nt: TGTGCCAGCTACCGGAACCCCCAAGAGACCCAGTACTTC

d_call: .
j_call: TRBJ2-3
v_call: TRBV29-1
clone_size: .
cdr3_aa: CSVQEQSTDTQYF
cdr3_nt: TGCAGCGTGCAGGAGCAGTCCACAGATACGCAGTATTTT

d_call: .
j_call: TRBJ2-7
v_call: TRBV5-8
clone_size: many
cdr3_aa: CASSLPDSPLYEQYF
cdr3_nt: TGTGCCAGCAGCTTACCCGACAGCCCCCTCTACGAGCAGTACTTC

d_call: .
j_call: TRBJ2-7
v_call: TRBV7-6
clone_size: few
cdr3_aa: CASSLEGRNLYEQYF
cdr3_nt: TGTGCCAGCAGCTTAGAGGGACGGAATCTCTACGAGCAGTACTTC

d_call: TRBD2
j_call: TRBJ2-1
v_call: TRBV9
clone_size: few
cdr3_aa: CASSPGTSVFNEQFF
cdr3_nt: TGTGCCAGCAGCCCTGGGACTAGCGTCTTCAATGAGCAGTTCTTC

d_call: .
j_call: TRBJ2-1
v_call: TRBV29-1
clone_size: .
cdr3_aa: CSVDDLFPYNEQFF
cdr3_nt: TGCAGCGTTGACGACCTGTTTCCCTACAATGAGCAGTTCTTC

d_call: .
j_call: TRBJ2-2
v_call: TRBV10-1
clone_size: .
cdr3_aa: CASSESIPPLNTGELFF
cdr3_nt: TGCGCCAGCAGTGAGTCCATCCCCCCACTCAACACCGGGGAGCTGTTTTTT

d_call: .
j_call: TRBJ2-1
v_call: TRBV4-2
clone_size: few
cdr3_aa: CASSLGIGEDEQFF
cdr3_nt: TGTGCCAGCAGCCTTGGTATAGGGGAGGATGAGCAGTTCTTC

d_call: .
j_call: TRBJ2-2
v_call: TRBV6-5
clone_size: few
cdr3_aa: CASSYSPEDGGELFF
cdr3_nt: TGTGCCAGCAGTTACTCGCCAGAGGACGGCGGGGAGCTGTTTTTT

d_call: TRBD2
j_call: TRBJ2-5
v_call: TRBV6-2/TRBV6-3
clone_size: .
cdr3_aa: CASSSSGGALETQYF
cdr3_nt: TGTGCCAGCAGTAGCAGCGGGGGGGCCTTGGAGACCCAGTACTTC

d_call: TRBD2
j_call: TRBJ2-7
v_call: TRBV20-1
clone_size: many
cdr3_aa: CSARDLAGVEQYF
cdr3_nt: TGCAGTGCTAGAGATCTAGCGGGAGTCGAGCAGTACTTC

d_call: .
j_call: TRBJ2-3
v_call: TRBV29-1
clone_size: .
cdr3_aa: CTAQLVSSTDTQYF
cdr3_nt: TGCACCGCACAACTAGTCTCTAGCACAGATACGCAGTATTTT

d_call: .
j_call: TRBJ2-7
v_call: TRBV28
clone_size: .
cdr3_aa: CASSFRLNSYEQYF
cdr3_nt: TGTGCCAGCAGTTTCAGGCTCAATTCCTACGAGCAGTACTTC

d_call: .
j_call: TRBJ2-3
v_call: TRBV29-1
clone_size: few
cdr3_aa: CSVEDLVRGANTQYF
cdr3_nt: TGCAGCGTTGAAGATCTTGTCAGGGGCGCAAATACGCAGTATTTT

d_call: .
j_call: TRBJ1-1
v_call: TRBV10-2
clone_size: few
cdr3_aa: CASSDVPGPGWGTEAFF
cdr3_nt: TGCGCCAGCAGTGACGTTCCAGGGCCTGGATGGGGCACTGAAGCTTTCTTT

d_call: .
j_call: TRBJ2-1
v_call: TRBV7-9
clone_size: .
cdr3_aa: CASSTQDWKDNEQFF
cdr3_nt: TGTGCCAGCAGCACACAGGACTGGAAAGACAATGAGCAGTTCTTC

d_call: TRBD2
j_call: TRBJ2-3
v_call: TRBV27
clone_size: few
cdr3_aa: CASSPNVLAGDVGYF
cdr3_nt: TGTGCCAGCAGTCCAAACGTACTAGCGGGGGACGTCGGGTATTTT

d_call: .
j_call: TRBJ1-1
v_call: TRBV10-3
clone_size: .
cdr3_aa: CATSGENTEAFF
cdr3_nt: TGTGCCACCTCTGGGGAGAACACTGAAGCTTTCTTT

d_call: .
j_call: TRBJ2-2
v_call: TRBV27
clone_size: .
cdr3_aa: CASSLSPGNTGELFF
cdr3_nt: TGTGCCAGCAGTTTATCACCGGGTAACACCGGGGAGCTGTTTTTT

d_call: TRBD2
j_call: TRBJ2-3
v_call: TRBV20-1
clone_size: few
cdr3_aa: CSARTSGSWRGTDTQYF
cdr3_nt: TGCAGTGCTCGAACTAGCGGGAGCTGGAGGGGCACAGATACGCAGTATTTT

d_call: TRBD1
j_call: TRBJ2-1
v_call: TRBV6-5
clone_size: .
cdr3_aa: CASSSGQGSADEQFF
cdr3_nt: TGTGCCAGCAGTTCGGGACAGGGCAGCGCCGATGAGCAGTTCTTC

d_call: .
j_call: TRBJ2-3
v_call: TRBV20-1
clone_size: .
cdr3_aa: CSARDKWDFETQYF
cdr3_nt: TGCAGTGCTAGAGATAAGTGGGACTTCGAGACGCAGTATTTT

d_call: .
j_call: TRBJ2-3
v_call: TRBV9
clone_size: many
cdr3_aa: CASSGFTDTQYF
cdr3_nt: TGTGCCAGCAGCGGCTTCACAGATACGCAGTATTTT

d_call: TRBD2
j_call: TRBJ2-7
v_call: TRBV29-1
clone_size: .
cdr3_aa: CSAVSGSQSYEQYF
cdr3_nt: TGCAGCGCCGTTAGCGGGAGTCAATCCTACGAGCAGTACTTC

d_call: TRBD2
j_call: TRBJ2-5
v_call: TRBV7-9
clone_size: many
cdr3_aa: CASSSPLGLAKETQYF
cdr3_nt: TGTGCCAGCAGCTCTCCCCTAGGACTAGCCAAAGAGACCCAGTACTTC

d_call: .
j_call: TRBJ2-1
v_call: TRBV9
clone_size: many
cdr3_aa: CASSVGASSYNEQFF
cdr3_nt: TGTGCCAGCAGCGTAGGTGCCAGCTCCTACAATGAGCAGTTCTTC